A selection of T cell receptor beta chains follows, all from one sample in a study of shared clonotypes between healthy human individuals. TCRdb's copy holds only in-frame clones and misses some; the assay was immunoSEQ multiplex PCR. The sample contains 950,000 to 1,300,000 clones, about 77% of which appear only once. The sample was memory CD4+ T cells sorted from blood. These receptors were taken from a man between 18 and 29 years old in good health. Each CDR3 is given without its conserved first and last residue. The order of the fields is J gene, V gene, CDR3 protein.

>TRBJ2-5|TRBV18
ASQRGPGETQY
>TRBJ1-4|TRBV4-1
ASSATGPPNEKLF
>TRBJ1-5|TRBV30
AWRGHTGSNQPQH
>TRBJ1-5|TRBV6-1
ASREQGSGPQPQH
>TRBJ2-7|TRBV7-9
ASSLGAAGGYEQY
>TRBJ2-2|TRBV6-1
ASSVQREGKSAGELF
>TRBJ1-1|TRBV12-1
ASSSPRGEAF
>TRBJ2-7|TRBV7-2
ASSLDGRWREQY
>TRBJ2-1|TRBV11-2
ASSWRAEYNEQF
>TRBJ1-1|TRBV18
ASSPRLVGVNTEAF
>TRBJ2-2|TRBV6-5
ASSYSRLAGTGELF
>TRBJ2-7|TRBV4-3
ASSQDWGTDEQY
>TRBJ1-3|TRBV5-1
ASSTGTVSGNTIY
>TRBJ1-5|TRBV5-4
ASSPGLNQPQH
>TRBJ1-6|TRBV19
AASRGRNSPLH
>TRBJ2-7|TRBV6-1
ASSEEKGWASSYEQY
>TRBJ1-1|TRBV5-3
ARSLGQAEAF
>TRBJ2-7|TRBV27
ASSLIHSSYEQY
>TRBJ1-1|TRBV5-1
ASGSGSTEAF
>TRBJ1-6|TRBV30
AWTGLSDSPLH
>TRBJ2-2|TRBV28
AASRNLNTGELF
>TRBJ2-1|TRBV18
ASSPLLGPARGNEQF
>TRBJ1-3|TRBV11-2
ASSFNRASGNTIY
>TRBJ2-5|TRBV28
ASSRLQGRETQY
>TRBJ1-2|TRBV23-1
ASSQSKNGTLGSLHGYT
>TRBJ2-1|TRBV4-3
ASSQGLVLGNEQF
>TRBJ2-7|TRBV30
AWSVRLNEQY
>TRBJ1-1|TRBV4-3
ASSQGLQGVATEAF
>TRBJ2-3|TRBV18
ASSPRVADTQY
>TRBJ1-1|TRBV7-9
ASIRRGEDTEAF
>TRBJ2-2|TRBV7-9
ASSRRDLPGELF
>TRBJ2-1|TRBV5-1
ASSLAPGLAGNEQF
>TRBJ1-3|TRBV30
AWTPTQCTIY
>TRBJ2-3|TRBV11-2
ASNSDSKGTDTQY
>TRBJ2-2|TRBV5-1
ASSLRLAGTNTGELF
>TRBJ2-1|TRBV21-1
ASSSKVWDRGRVGEQF
>TRBJ2-6|TRBV7-8
ASSPMSGANVLT
>TRBJ1-1|TRBV5-1
ASSWTGMNTEAF
>TRBJ1-3|TRBV30
AWTGGASGNTIY